These 3 T cell receptor beta chains share one sample of origin, sequenced in a study of shared clonotypes between healthy human individuals. TCRdb's table, derived via immunoSEQ multiplex PCR, lists solely in-frame clones and lacks some. The repertoire holds roughly 640,000 clones, less than 85% seen once, with approximately 1.7% in the top ten. Sequenced: memory CD4+ T cells sorted from blood. Subset meaning: CD45RA-negative fraction. The origin of the receptors is a woman aged 30 to 39 in good health.

Regarding this clone: Just one base apart from a much larger clone, this may be a read error. V usage is TRBV5-1 and J usage is TRBJ2-5, with D maybe TRBD1 (6 bases). There are 15 residues in the CDR3. Looked up from germline, CDR1 is SGHRS and CDR2 is YFSETQ. V shed 5 bases and J shed 2 bases, with 16 bases lying between them. Here the CDR3 reads CASRGTGTSQETQYF. CDR3 nucleotides: TGCGCCAGCAGGGGTACAGGGACATCACAAGAGACCCAGTACTTC.

This clone was counted a few times. The V call is TRBV28, the J call TRBJ2-7; 7 bases match TRBD1. This CDR3 contains 15 residues. With V trimmed by 5 bases and J by 3 bases, 10 bases remained unmatched. CDR1 is MDHEN and CDR2 is SYDVKM in the germline V gene. The CDR3 spells CASSTRTGIFYEQYF. Here the CDR3 DNA reads TGTGCCAGCAGTACACGGACAGGAATTTTCTACGAGCAGTACTTC.

The chain carries TRBV30 and TRBJ1-2; 9 bases agree with TRBD1. The CDR3 sequence is 13 residues long. The trim removed 3 bases at V and 7 bases at J, leaving 6 bases unmatched. The V gene's germline CDR1 is GTSNPN and CDR2 SVGIG (reference sequence). Written as DNA, the CDR3 is TGTGCCTGGAGGACCACAGGGGGCAGTGGCTACACCTTC. Translated: CAWRTTGGSGYTF.